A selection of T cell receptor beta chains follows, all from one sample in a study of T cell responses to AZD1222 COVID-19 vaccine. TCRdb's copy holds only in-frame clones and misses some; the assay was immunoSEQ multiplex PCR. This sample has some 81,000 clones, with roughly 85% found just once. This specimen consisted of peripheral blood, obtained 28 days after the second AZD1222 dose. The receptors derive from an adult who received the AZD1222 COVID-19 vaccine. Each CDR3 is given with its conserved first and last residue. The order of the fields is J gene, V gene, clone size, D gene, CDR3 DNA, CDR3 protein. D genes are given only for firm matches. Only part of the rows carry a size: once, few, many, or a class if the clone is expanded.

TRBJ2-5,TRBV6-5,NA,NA,TGTGCCAGCAGGCTTGTCGAGGGAGAGACCCAGTACTTC,CASRLVEGETQYF
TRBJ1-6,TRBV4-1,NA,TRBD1,TGCGCCAGCAGCCAAGATCGGCAGGGGGCCGATTCACCCCTCCACTTT,CASSQDRQGADSPLHF
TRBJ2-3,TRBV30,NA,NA,TGTGCCTGGAGTGTACTGGGCGGGGGCACAGATACGCAGTATTTT,CAWSVLGGGTDTQYF
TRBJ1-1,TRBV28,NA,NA,TGTGCCAGCAGCCCTGTGAGTTTTGAGAACACTGAAGCTTTCTTT,CASSPVSFENTEAFF
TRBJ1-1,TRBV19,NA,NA,TGTGCCAGTAGTATAACCGGTCTTTCTAACACTGAAGCTTTCTTT,CASSITGLSNTEAFF
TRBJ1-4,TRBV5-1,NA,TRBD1,TGCGCCAGCGGGACAGCAACTAATGAAAAACTGTTTTTT,CASGTATNEKLFF
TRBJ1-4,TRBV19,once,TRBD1,TGTGCCAGTAGTATTTCCGGGACAGGGGTCCTATTAACTAATGAAAAACTGTTTTTT,CASSISGTGVLLTNEKLFF
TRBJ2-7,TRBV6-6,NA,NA,TGTGCCAGCAGTTACTCGATTGGGACCAACTACGAGCAGTACTTC,CASSYSIGTNYEQYF
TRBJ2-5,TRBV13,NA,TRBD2,TGTGCCAGCAGCGCAACTAGCGGGGGAGAGACCCAGTACTTC,CASSATSGGETQYF
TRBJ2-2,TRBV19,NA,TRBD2,TGTGCCAGTAGTATCGCCAGCGGGAGTCACACCGGGGAGCTGTTTTTT,CASSIASGSHTGELFF
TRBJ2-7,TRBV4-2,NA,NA,TGTGCCAGCAGCCAAGCACTAGGAGGAGACGAGCAGTACTTC,CASSQALGGDEQYF
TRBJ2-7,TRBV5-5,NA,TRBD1,TGTGCCAGCACCTGGACAGGGGCAAACCACGAGCAGTACTTC,CASTWTGANHEQYF
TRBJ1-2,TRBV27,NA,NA,TGTGCCAGCAGTTCCTCCTCGAGGGTCGCGAACTATGGCTACACCTTC,CASSSSSRVANYGYTF
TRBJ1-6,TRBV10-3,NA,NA,TGTGCCATCAGGGAGGGCCAGAGCTCCTATAATTCACCCCTCCACTTT,CAIREGQSSYNSPLHF
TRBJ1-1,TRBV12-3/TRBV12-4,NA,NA,TGTGCCAGCAGTTGGGGGATGAACACTGAAGCTTTCTTT,CASSWGMNTEAFF
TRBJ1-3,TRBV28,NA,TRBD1,TGTGCCAGCAGCCCAGGGGGCGAAGTCAGGCTTAGTGGAAACACCATATATTTT,CASSPGGEVRLSGNTIYF
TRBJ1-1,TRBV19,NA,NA,TGTGCCAGTAGTTCCACCAGTGACACTGAAGCTTTCTTT,CASSSTSDTEAFF
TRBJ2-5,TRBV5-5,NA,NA,TGTGCCAGCAGCCCCCGGACTCTTCAGGAGACCCAGTACTTC,CASSPRTLQETQYF
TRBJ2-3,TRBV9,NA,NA,TGTGCCAGCAGCGTAGGGACTTCTAGCACAGATACGCAGTATTTT,CASSVGTSSTDTQYF
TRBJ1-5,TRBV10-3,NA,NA,TGTGCCATCAGCGTCGGGGGGGGCAATCAGCCCCAGCATTTT,CAISVGGGNQPQHF
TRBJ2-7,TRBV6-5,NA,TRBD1,TGTGCCAGCACCGCAGGGGGTAGCAACTACGAGCAGTACTTC,CASTAGGSNYEQYF
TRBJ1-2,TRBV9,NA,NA,TGTGCCAGCAGCGCAGGAAAAGGCTACACCTTC,CASSAGKGYTF
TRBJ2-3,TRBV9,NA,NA,TGTGCCAGCAGCCGTTTTTCTGGCAGCACAGATACGCAGTATTTT,CASSRFSGSTDTQYF
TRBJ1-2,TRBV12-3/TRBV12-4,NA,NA,TGTGCCAGCAGTTTGGGGTACTATGGCTACACCTTC,CASSLGYYGYTF
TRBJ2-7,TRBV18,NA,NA,TGTGCCAGCTCACCTAATTTATCGTCTGATAACGAGCAGTACTTC,CASSPNLSSDNEQYF
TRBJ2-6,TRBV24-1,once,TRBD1,TGTGCCACCTTGGGACAGGGGGAATCTGGGGCCAACGTCCTGACTTTC,CATLGQGESGANVLTF
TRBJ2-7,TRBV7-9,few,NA,TGTGCCAGCAGCTATTACGAGCAGTACTTC,CASSYYEQYF
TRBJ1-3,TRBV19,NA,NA,TGTGCCAGTAGCGCTACAGCGCGCGGAAACACCATATATTTT,CASSATARGNTIYF
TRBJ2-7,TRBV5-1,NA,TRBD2,TGCGCCAGCAGCTCAGGGACTAGCGGGAGGTACGAGCAGTACTTC,CASSSGTSGRYEQYF
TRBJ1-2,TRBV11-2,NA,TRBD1,TGTGCCAGCAGCTCGTACAGGGGACGGGTAGATGGCTACACCTTC,CASSSYRGRVDGYTF
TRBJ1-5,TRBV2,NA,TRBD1,TGTGCCAGCAGTAAACAGGGGAGAGGTCAGCCCCAGCATTTT,CASSKQGRGQPQHF
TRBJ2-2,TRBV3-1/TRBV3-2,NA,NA,TGTGCCAGCAGCCAAGGTTACGGGGAGCTGTTTTTT,CASSQGYGELFF
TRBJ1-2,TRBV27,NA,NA,TGTGCCAGCACCGCCGGACGTTACTATGGCTACACCTTC,CASTAGRYYGYTF
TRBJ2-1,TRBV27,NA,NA,TGTGCCAGCACGTCGTGGAATGAGCAGTTCTTC,CASTSWNEQFF
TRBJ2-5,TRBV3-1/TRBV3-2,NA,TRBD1,TGTGCCAGCAGCCAAGCAGGGGGCGAGACCCAGTACTTC,CASSQAGGETQYF
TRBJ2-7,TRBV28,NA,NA,TGTGCCAGCAGTTTTGGCAGGGAAACCGAGCAGTACTTC,CASSFGRETEQYF
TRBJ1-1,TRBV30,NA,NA,TGTGCCTGGAGTGAGGGACGGCTGAACACTGAAGCTTTCTTT,CAWSEGRLNTEAFF
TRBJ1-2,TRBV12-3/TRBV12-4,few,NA,TGTGCCAGCAGTTTAACAGGGACCTACACCTTC,CASSLTGTYTF
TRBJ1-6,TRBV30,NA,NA,TGTGCCTGGAGTGATCAGGTTCTTAGCTCCTATAATTCACCCCTCCACTTT,CAWSDQVLSSYNSPLHF
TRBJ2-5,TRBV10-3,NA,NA,TGTGCCATCAGTGAGTCGGGGTACCAAGAGACCCAGTACTTC,CAISESGYQETQYF
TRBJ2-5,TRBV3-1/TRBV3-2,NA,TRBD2,TGTGCCAGCAGTCGGACTAGGTTGGAGACCCAGTACTTC,CASSRTRLETQYF
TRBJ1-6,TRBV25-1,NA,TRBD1,TGTGCCAGCAGTGAACCCAGACAGGGGCTAAATTCACCCCTCCACTTT,CASSEPRQGLNSPLHF
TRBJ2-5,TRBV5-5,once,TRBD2,TGTGCCAGCAGCTTCTTAGCGGGAGGGGAGACCCAGTACTTC,CASSFLAGGETQYF
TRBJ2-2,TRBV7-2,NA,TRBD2,TGTGCCAGCAGCTTAGCATTATCGGGCGGGAGCGGGGCCGGGGAGCTGTTTTTT,CASSLALSGGSGAGELFF
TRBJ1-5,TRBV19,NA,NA,TGTGCCAGTAGTTCGAGCCGGGATCAGCCCCAGCATTTT,CASSSSRDQPQHF
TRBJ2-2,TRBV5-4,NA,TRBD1,TGTGCCAGCAGCGCCACAGGGGGCGTGGAGCTGTTTTTT,CASSATGGVELFF